The 20 T cell receptor beta chains below all came from one sample that was sequenced in a study of blood T cell repertoires in COVID-19. Sequenced by immunoSEQ multiplex PCR; TCRdb stores in-frame clones only, minus some. The sample has 250,000 to 350,000 clones; approximately 86% are singletons. The sequencing sample was made of peripheral blood. These receptors came from a human donor with COVID-19, enrolled during active disease. The donor label of this sample is uncertain.

The chain uses TRBV2 and TRBJ1-3, with 7 bases lining up with TRBD1. Germline values: CDR1 SNHLY, CDR2 FYNNEI. J was trimmed by 2 bases and V by 6 bases; bases with no gene match: 10. The CDR3 has 16 amino acids. The DNA of the CDR3 is TGTGCCAGCAGCTCGCACAGGGGAGTAGCTGGAAACACCATATATTTT. Amino acid sequence: CASSSHRGVAGNTIYF. The full variable domain, its missing parts supplied by reference TRBV2 and TRBJ1-3, is EPEVTQTPSHQVTQMGQEVILRCVPISNHLYFYWYRQILGQKVEFLVSFYNNEISEKSEIFDDQFSVERPDGSNFTLKIRSTKLEDSAMYFCASSSHRGVAGNTIYFGEGSWLTVV.

The V and J genes are TRBV4-1 and TRBJ2-2; D is ambiguous. Germline assignment: CDR1 MGHRA and CDR2 YSYEKL. With 0 bases removed from V and 1 base from J, the gap between germline ends came to 12 bases. This CDR3 spans 17 amino acids. The CDR3 DNA is TGCGCCAGCAGCCAAGATTCCAGGCAAAAGAACACCGGGGAGCTGTTTTTT. It specifies CASSQDSRQKNTGELFF.

This chain links TRBV9 with TRBJ1-6; D is perhaps TRBD1 (5 bases). The V end lost 0 bases, the J end lost 10 bases, and 8 bases lay between the germline ends. Germline loops: CDR1 SGDLS, CDR2 YYNGEE. CDR3 length: 13 residues. The CDR3 DNA sequence: TGTGCCAGCAGCGTAGGCGGGGGGTCACCCCTCCACTTT. It codes for CASSVGGGSPLHF.

The chain employs TRBV5-7 and TRBJ1-2; possible D gene TRBD1, 6 bases. TRBV5-7 is an ORF; its function is uncertain. V lost 0 bases to trimming and J lost 7 bases, with 25 bases between them. This CDR3 has 18 residues. The CDR3 DNA follows: TGTGCCAGCAGCTTGGCCGAGAGGGGGAGAAAGGGGTCCAGTGGCTACACCTTC. Translation: CASSLAERGRKGSSGYTF.

V gene TRBV12-5 combines with J gene TRBJ2-1; 9 positions agree with TRBD1. The germline V gene has CDR1 LGHNT and CDR2 FRNRAP. Trimming removed 6 bases from V and 11 bases from J; junction bases left unmatched: 8. This CDR3 is built from 13 residues. The DNA for the CDR3 is TGTGCTAGTGGACGCCCGACAGGGGGTCAGCAGTTCTTC. It codes for CASGRPTGGQQFF.

The chain recombines TRBV2 with TRBJ1-2; 7 bases fit TRBD1. Germline values: CDR1 SNHLY, CDR2 FYNNEI. CDR3 size: 14 residues. Losses at the gene ends were 4 bases for V and 5 bases for J; bases not matched to a gene: 7. The CDR3 DNA is TGTGCCAGCAGTGCAAACAGGGGTGGTTATGGCTACACCTTC. Amino acids: CASSANRGGYGYTF.

CDR3 nucleotides: TGTGCCAGCAGGACTAGCGGGAACTCCAATGAGCAGTTCTTC. Its translation: CASRTSGNSNEQFF. This chain uses TRBV2 with TRBJ2-1; 11 bases are shared with TRBD2. Germline-derived CDR1 and CDR2 are SNHLY and FYNNEI. Unmatched junction bases numbered 4, after V lost 6 bases and J lost 6 bases. The CDR3 length is 14 residues.

This clone was detected only once. The V gene is TRBV2, the J gene TRBJ2-6; D unclear. The germline V and J ends were trimmed by 8 bases and 0 bases, with 8 bases remaining between them. Germline V gene sequence: CDR1 SNHLY, CDR2 FYNNEI. The CDR3 loop spans 14 amino acids. The CDR3 region has the DNA TGTGCCAGCGTACGGGTCTCTGGGGCCAACGTCCTGACTTTC. The encoded protein is CASVRVSGANVLTF.

V gene TRBV19 combines with J gene TRBJ1-1; 9 positions match TRBD1. This CDR3 is 14 amino acids long. The V and J ends lost 7 bases and 1 base, in that order; junction bases with no gene match: 4. The germline CDR1 and CDR2 sequences are LNHDA and SQIVND (reference sequence). CDR3 amino acids: CASTWDRANTEAFF. The CDR3 DNA follows: TGTGCCAGTACTTGGGACAGGGCGAACACTGAAGCTTTCTTT.

This sequence joins TRBV5-1 and TRBJ1-1, with D hard to call. The germline V gene has CDR1 SGHRS and CDR2 YFSETQ. CDR3 size: 14 residues. The V and J ends lost 3 bases and 0 bases respectively, with 9 bases between them. CDR3 amino acids: CASSSRVLNTEAFF. For the CDR3, the DNA is TGCGCCAGCAGCTCCCGGGTCTTGAACACTGAAGCTTTCTTT.

This sequence joins TRBV19 and TRBJ2-7; 8 bases map to TRBD2. The CDR3 has 15 amino acids. Trimming cost V 5 bases and J 5 bases; bases outside gene matches: 11. Per germline, CDR1 LNHDA and CDR2 SQIVND (reference sequence). The CDR3 DNA is TGTGCCAGTAGTGCATCCGGGACTAGGGGAGACGAGCAGTACTTC. Protein product: CASSASGTRGDEQYF.

The V and J genes are TRBV27 and TRBJ2-1, with TRBD1 matching 8 bases. The CDR3 consists of 17 residues. V was pared by 0 bases and J by 2 bases, with 6 bases of the junction left unmatched. Germline assignment: CDR1 MNHEY and CDR2 SMNVEV (reference sequence). The CDR3 here is CASSLSHGTGAYNEQFF. CDR3 nucleotides: TGTGCCAGCAGTTTATCCCACGGGACAGGAGCCTACAATGAGCAGTTCTTC.

This rearrangement joins TRBV19 to TRBJ2-3; maybe TRBD2 (6 bases). V shed 0 bases and J shed 0 bases, with 7 bases lying between them. CDR1 LNHDA and CDR2 SQIVND come from the germline V gene (reference sequence). The CDR3 is made up of 15 amino acids. CDR3 coding DNA: TGTGCCAGTAGTATAGAGCGGGATAGCACAGATACGCAGTATTTT. Translation: CASSIERDSTDTQYF.

The rearrangement joins TRBV25-1 to TRBJ1-2; 7 bases line up with TRBD1. V was clipped by 6 bases and J by 4 bases; unmatched bases: 5. Germline CDR1 is MGHDK and CDR2 is SYGVNS. The CDR3 spans 13 residues. The CDR3 nucleotides are TGTGCCAGCAGCCAACAGGGGCTCTATGGCTACACCTTC. Translation: CASSQQGLYGYTF.

This chain links TRBV7-2 with TRBJ1-2; TRBD1 aligns across 8 bases. V dropped 3 bases and J dropped 2; count of bases not matched to a gene: 5. The CDR3 runs to 15 residues. Germline CDR1 reads SGHTA; CDR2 reads FQGNSA. DNA for the CDR3: TGTGCCAGCAGCTTTGACAGGGGTAGGAACTATGGCTACACCTTC. Its protein product is CASSFDRGRNYGYTF.

This chain links TRBV5-4 with TRBJ2-1; TRBD1 agrees at 9 bases. V lost 6 bases, J lost 7 bases, and 14 bases stayed unmatched. CDR3 size: 16 residues. Germline V gene lookup returns CDR1 SGHNT and CDR2 YYREEE (reference sequence). CDR3 in DNA: TGTGCCAGCAACGCTGGTTCTCGCGGGACAGGGAATGAGCAGTTCTTC. This translates into CASNAGSRGTGNEQFF.

This clone came up once. This sequence joins TRBV18 and TRBJ2-5; no clear D gene. This CDR3 spans 12 amino acids. V was pared by 4 bases and J by 4 bases, with 7 bases between. CDR1 and CDR2 (germline): KGHSH, LQKENI. CDR3 region: CASSLSGETQYF. The CDR3 DNA is TGTGCCAGCTCACTGAGTGGAGAGACCCAGTACTTC. The complete variable domain, with remaining parts taken from reference TRBV18 and TRBJ2-5, reads NAGVMQNPRHLVRRRGQEARLRCSPMKGHSHVYWYRQLPEEGLKFMVYLQKENIIDESGMPKERFSAEFPKEGPSILRIQQVVRGDSAAYFCASSLSGETQYFGPGTRLLVL.

The rearrangement joins TRBV4-1 to TRBJ2-1; a weak D match, TRBD2 (6 bases). Trimming stripped 0 bases from V and 5 bases from J, with 14 bases between. The CDR3 has 16 amino acids. Germline V gene data show CDR1 as MGHRA and CDR2 as YSYEKL. In DNA, the CDR3 is TGCGCCAGCAGCCAAGACCAGACTAGTAGTAACAATGAGCAGTTCTTC. Protein sequence: CASSQDQTSSNNEQFF.

This chain uses TRBV19 with TRBJ1-2; tentatively, D is TRBD1 (5 bases). The CDR3 runs 15 residues. V was shortened by 4 bases and J by 6 bases, with 18 bases between the two germline ends. CDR1 is LNHDA and CDR2 is SQIVND in the germline V gene (reference sequence). CDR3 sequence reads: CASSKRDRHLNGYTF. The CDR3 coding sequence is TGTGCCAGTAGTAAGCGCGACAGACACCTTAATGGCTACACCTTC. The whole variable domain, filled in from reference TRBV19 and TRBJ1-2, reads DGGITQSPKYLFRKEGQNVTLSCEQNLNHDAMYWYRQDPGQGLRLIYYSQIVNDFQKGDIAEGYSVSREKKESFPLTVTSAQKNPTAFYLCASSKRDRHLNGYTFGSGTRLTVV.

The chain joins TRBV6-1 to TRBJ1-4; a weak D match, TRBD1 (5 bases). The germline V gene encodes CDR1 MNHNS and CDR2 SASEGT. Trimming took 0 bases from V and 4 from J, leaving 15 bases between them. This CDR3 is 17 amino acids long. For the CDR3, the DNA is TGTGCCAGCAGTGAAGCCACTGCAGGGCTTAATAATGAAAAACTGTTTTTT. Translated, it gives CASSEATAGLNNEKLFF.